This T cell receptor beta chain is drawn from a study of regulatory T cells in long-lasting Graves disease. At the level of the study: Antithyroid drugs had been taken by newly diagnosed Graves' patients for under 3 months.

Library construction for TCR beta used iRepertoire HTBI primers and Arm-PCR of CDR3 regions. TCRdb independently ran MiXCR on the multiplex PCR reads; one entry per CDR3 protein. The table records around 320,000 distinct CDR3 sequences, roughly a sixth of them present only once. The time point denotes: newly diagnosed GD, antithyroid drugs for less than 3 months. The TCR library was prepared using RNA isolated from PBMCs. The table lists this clonotype with a count of one. Antigen unknown. The V gene's germline CDR1 is SGHTA and CDR2 FQGNSA. V was clipped by 5 bases and J by 5 bases; unmatched bases: 11. The CDR3 runs 17 residues. General study findings and limits: Between persistent patients, a few thousand public clonotypes were shared, exceeding the 950 to 1,000 shared between new patients.

The same data also went into a second study, on T cells in Graves' hyperthyroidism and ophthalmopathy. As that report states: The HTBI primer set drove a first-round RT-PCR of the TCR CDR3.

This material consisted of peripheral blood mononuclear cells (PBMCs), taken at new diagnosis, from a patient treated with antithyroid drugs. The chain uses TRBV7-2 and TRBJ2-3, with 12 nucleotides matching TRBD2. This TCR was sampled from a man in his forties with Graves disease. Here the CDR3 reads CASSPRTSGAWGDTQYF. Here the CDR3 DNA reads TGTGCCAGCAGCCCGCGGACTAGCGGGGCATGGGGAGATACGCAGTATTTT.